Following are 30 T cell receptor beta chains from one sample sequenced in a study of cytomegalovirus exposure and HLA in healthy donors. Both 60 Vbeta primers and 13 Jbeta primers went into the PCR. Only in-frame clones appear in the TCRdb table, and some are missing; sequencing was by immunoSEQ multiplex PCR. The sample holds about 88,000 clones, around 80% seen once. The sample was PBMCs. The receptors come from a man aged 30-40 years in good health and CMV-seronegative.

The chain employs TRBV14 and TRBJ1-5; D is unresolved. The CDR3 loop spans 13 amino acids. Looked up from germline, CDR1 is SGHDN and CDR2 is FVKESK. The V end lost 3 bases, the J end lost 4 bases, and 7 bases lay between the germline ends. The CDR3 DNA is TGTGCCAGCAGCCATGGCAGAAATCAGCCCCAGCATTTT. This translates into CASSHGRNQPQHF.

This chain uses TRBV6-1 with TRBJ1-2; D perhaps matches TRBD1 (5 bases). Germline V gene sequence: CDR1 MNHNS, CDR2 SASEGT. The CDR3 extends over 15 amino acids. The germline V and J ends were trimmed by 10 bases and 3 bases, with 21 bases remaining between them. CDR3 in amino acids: CAISPWGQRDYGYTF. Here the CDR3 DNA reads TGTGCCATCTCTCCTTGGGGCCAGAGAGACTATGGCTACACCTTC.

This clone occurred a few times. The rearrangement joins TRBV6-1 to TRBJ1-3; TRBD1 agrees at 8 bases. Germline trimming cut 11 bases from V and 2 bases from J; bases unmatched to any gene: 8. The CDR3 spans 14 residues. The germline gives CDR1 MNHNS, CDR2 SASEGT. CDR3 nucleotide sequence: TGTGCCGGATCCCAGGGGGCGACTGGAAACACCATATATTTT. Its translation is CAGSQGATGNTIYF.

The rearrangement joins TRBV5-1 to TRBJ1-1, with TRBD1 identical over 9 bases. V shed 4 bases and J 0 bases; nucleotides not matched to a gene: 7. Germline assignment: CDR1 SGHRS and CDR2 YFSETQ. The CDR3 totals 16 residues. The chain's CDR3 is CASSQTTGGVNTEAFF. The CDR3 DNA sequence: TGCGCCAGCAGCCAGACGACAGGGGGGGTGAACACTGAAGCTTTCTTT.

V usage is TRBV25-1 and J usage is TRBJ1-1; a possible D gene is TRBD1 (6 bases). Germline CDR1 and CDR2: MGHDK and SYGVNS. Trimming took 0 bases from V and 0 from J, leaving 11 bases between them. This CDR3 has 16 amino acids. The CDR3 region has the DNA TGTGCCAGCAGTGAATATGGGACACCTATGAACACTGAAGCTTTCTTT. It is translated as CASSEYGTPMNTEAFF.

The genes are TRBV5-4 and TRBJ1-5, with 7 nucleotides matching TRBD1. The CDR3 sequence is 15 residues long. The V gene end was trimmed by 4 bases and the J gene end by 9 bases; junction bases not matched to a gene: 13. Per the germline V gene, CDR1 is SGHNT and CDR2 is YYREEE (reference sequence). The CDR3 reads CASSQGQEPGMPQHF. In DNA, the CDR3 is TGTGCCAGCAGCCAAGGACAGGAGCCTGGAATGCCCCAGCATTTT.

This CDR3 reads CSVEAPQGTYNEQFF. For the CDR3, the DNA is TGCAGCGTTGAAGCCCCTCAGGGGACCTACAATGAGCAGTTCTTC. The chain recombines TRBV29-1 with TRBJ2-1; tentatively, D is TRBD1 (6 bases). The CDR3 loop spans 15 amino acids. Trimming took 1 base from V and 2 from J, leaving 12 bases between them. Germline CDR1 SQVTM, CDR2 ANQGSEA.

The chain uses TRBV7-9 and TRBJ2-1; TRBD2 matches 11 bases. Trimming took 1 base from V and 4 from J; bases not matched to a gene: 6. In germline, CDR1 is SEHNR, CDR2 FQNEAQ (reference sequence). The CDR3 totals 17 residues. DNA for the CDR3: TGTGCCAGCAGCTTAGGAGCACTAGCGGGGGTGTACAATGAGCAGTTCTTC. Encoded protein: CASSLGALAGVYNEQFF.

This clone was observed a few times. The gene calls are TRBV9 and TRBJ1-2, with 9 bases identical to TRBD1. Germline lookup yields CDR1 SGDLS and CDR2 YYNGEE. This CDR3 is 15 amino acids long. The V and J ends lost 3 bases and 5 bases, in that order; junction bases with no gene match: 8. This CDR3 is CASSGTGGGRYGYTF. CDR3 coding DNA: TGTGCCAGCAGCGGAACAGGGGGCGGACGGTATGGCTACACCTTC.

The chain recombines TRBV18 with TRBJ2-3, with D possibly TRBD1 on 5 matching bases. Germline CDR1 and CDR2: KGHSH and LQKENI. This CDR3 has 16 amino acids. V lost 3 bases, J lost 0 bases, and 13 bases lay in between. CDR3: CASSPPDSASTDTQYF. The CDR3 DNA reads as TGTGCCAGCTCACCTCCAGACAGTGCTAGCACAGATACGCAGTATTTT.

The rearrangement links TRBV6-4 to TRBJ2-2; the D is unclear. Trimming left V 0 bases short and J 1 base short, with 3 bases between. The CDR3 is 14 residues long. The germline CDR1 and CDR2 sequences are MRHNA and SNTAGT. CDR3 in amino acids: CASSDSGNTGELFF. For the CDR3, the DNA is TGTGCCAGCAGTGACTCCGGGAACACCGGGGAGCTGTTTTTT.

CDR3 DNA: TGTGCCAGCAGTGAAGCGCTAGCGGGAGGGCCAGATACGCAGTATTTT. Translation: CASSEALAGGPDTQYF. The V call is TRBV6-1, the J call TRBJ2-3; 12 positions agree with TRBD2. Trimming at V came to 0 bases and at J to 4 bases, leaving 2 bases not matched to a gene. Germline CDR1 MNHNS, CDR2 SASEGT. This CDR3 has 16 amino acids.

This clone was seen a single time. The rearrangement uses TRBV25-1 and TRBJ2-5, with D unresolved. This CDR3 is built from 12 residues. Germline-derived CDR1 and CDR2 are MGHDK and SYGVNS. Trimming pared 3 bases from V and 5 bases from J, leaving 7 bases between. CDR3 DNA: TGTGCCAGCAGTGAGACATGGGAGACCCAGTACTTC. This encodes CASSETWETQYF. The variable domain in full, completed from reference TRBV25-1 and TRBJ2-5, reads EADIYQTPRYLVIGTGKKITLECSQTMGHDKMYWYQQDPGMELHLIHYSYGVNSTEKGDLSSESTVSRIRTEHFPLTLESARPSHTSQYLCASSETWETQYFGPGTRLLVL.

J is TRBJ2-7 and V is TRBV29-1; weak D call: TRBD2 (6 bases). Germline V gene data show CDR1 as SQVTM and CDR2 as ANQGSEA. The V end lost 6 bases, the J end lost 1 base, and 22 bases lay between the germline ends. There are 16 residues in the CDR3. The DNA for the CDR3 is TGCAGCGTCGCGGGAATTGAAGGACTTCCATCCTACGAGCAGTACTTC. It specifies CSVAGIEGLPSYEQYF.

CDR3 loop: CATSRDRPGQGAMDEQFF. CDR3 sequence (DNA): TGTGCCACCAGCAGAGACCGACCGGGACAGGGGGCTATGGATGAGCAGTTCTTC. The chain combines TRBV15 with TRBJ2-1; 12 bases align to TRBD1. Germline assignment: CDR1 LNHNV and CDR2 YYDKDF (reference sequence). The CDR3 sequence is 18 residues long. V lost 0 bases and J lost 8; bases outside the gene matches: 11.

CDR3 in DNA: TGCGCCAGCAGCCCCTGGGACAGGGGTGGGGATGAGCAGTTCTTC. As protein: CASSPWDRGGDEQFF. The genes are TRBV5-1 and TRBJ2-1; 10 bases align to TRBD1. The CDR3 totals 15 residues. After removal of 4 bases from V and 8 bases from J, the junction contained 9 bases not matched to a gene. Germline CDR1 is SGHRS and CDR2 is YFSETQ.

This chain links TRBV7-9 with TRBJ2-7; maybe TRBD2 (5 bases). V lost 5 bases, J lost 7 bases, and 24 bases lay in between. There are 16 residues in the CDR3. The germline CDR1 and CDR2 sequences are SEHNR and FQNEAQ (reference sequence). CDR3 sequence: CASSERVGPKPPEQYF. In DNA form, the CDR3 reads TGTGCCAGCAGCGAGAGGGTAGGCCCCAAACCCCCGGAGCAGTACTTC.

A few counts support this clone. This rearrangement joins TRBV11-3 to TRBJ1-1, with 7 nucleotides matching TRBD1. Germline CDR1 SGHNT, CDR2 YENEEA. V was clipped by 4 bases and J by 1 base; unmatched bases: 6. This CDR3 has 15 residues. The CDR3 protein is CASSSMGQSNTEAFF. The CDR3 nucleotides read TGTGCCAGCAGCTCTATGGGACAGTCGAACACTGAAGCTTTCTTT.

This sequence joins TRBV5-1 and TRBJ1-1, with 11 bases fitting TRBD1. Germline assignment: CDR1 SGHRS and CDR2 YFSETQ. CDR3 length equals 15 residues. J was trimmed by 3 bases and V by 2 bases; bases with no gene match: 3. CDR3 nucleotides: TGCGCCAGCAGCTTCGGGACAGGGGGGGACACTGAAGCTTTCTTT. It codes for CASSFGTGGDTEAFF.

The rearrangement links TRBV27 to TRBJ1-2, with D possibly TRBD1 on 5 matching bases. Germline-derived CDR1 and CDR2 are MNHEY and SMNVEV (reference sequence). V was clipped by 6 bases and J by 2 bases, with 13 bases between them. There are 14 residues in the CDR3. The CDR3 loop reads CASSRIGGNYGYTF. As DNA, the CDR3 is TGTGCCAGCAGCCGAATCGGGGGGAACTATGGCTACACCTTC.

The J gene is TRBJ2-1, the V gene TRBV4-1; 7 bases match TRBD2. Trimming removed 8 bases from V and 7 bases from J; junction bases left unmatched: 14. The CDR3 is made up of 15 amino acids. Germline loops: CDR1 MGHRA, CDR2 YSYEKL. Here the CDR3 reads CASAHVLAATNEQFF. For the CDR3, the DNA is TGCGCCAGCGCCCACGTGCTAGCGGCTACAAATGAGCAGTTCTTC.

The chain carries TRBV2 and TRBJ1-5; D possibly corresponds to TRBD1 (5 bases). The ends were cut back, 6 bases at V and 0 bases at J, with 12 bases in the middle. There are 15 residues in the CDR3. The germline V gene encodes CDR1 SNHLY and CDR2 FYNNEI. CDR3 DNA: TGTGCCAGCAGCCCCGGACATCTTAGCAATCAGCCCCAGCATTTT. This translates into CASSPGHLSNQPQHF. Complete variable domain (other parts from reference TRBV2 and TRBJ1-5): EPEVTQTPSHQVTQMGQEVILRCVPISNHLYFYWYRQILGQKVEFLVSFYNNEISEKSEIFDDQFSVERPDGSNFTLKIRSTKLEDSAMYFCASSPGHLSNQPQHFGDGTRLSIL.

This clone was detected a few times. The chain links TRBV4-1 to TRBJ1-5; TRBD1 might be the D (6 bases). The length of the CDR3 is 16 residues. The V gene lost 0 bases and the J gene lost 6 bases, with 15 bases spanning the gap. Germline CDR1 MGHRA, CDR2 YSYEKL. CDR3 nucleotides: TGCGCCAGCAGCCAAGATGAATTACAGGGTGGTCAGCCCCAGCATTTT. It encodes CASSQDELQGGQPQHF.

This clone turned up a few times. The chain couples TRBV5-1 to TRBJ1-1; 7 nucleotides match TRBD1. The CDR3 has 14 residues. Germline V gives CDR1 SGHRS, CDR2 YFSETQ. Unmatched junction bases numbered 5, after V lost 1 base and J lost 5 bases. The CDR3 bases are TGCGCCAGCAGCTTGAAGATACAGGGGACTGAAGCTTTCTTT. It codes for CASSLKIQGTEAFF.

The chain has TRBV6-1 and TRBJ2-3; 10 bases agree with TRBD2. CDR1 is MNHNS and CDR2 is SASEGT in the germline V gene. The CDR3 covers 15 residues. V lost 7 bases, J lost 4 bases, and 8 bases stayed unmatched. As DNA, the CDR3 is TGTGCCAGCACCCCGTCAAGCGGGGGGGCAGATACGCAGTATTTT. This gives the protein CASTPSSGGADTQYF.

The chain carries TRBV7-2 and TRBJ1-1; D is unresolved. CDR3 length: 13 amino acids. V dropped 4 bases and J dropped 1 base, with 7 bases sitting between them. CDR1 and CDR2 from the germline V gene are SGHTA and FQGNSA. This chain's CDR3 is CASSSAGNTEAFF. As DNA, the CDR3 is TGTGCCAGCAGCTCGGCGGGGAACACTGAAGCTTTCTTT.

In DNA form, the CDR3 reads TGTGCCAGCTCCGCAGGGGCGAACACTGAAGCTTTCTTT. It is translated as CASSAGANTEAFF. This chain links TRBV18 with TRBJ1-1; the D gene is possibly TRBD1 (6 bases). Trimming shortened V by 6 bases and J by 1 base, and 9 bases separated the two germline ends. From germline, CDR1 is KGHSH and CDR2 LQKENI. The length of the CDR3 is 13 residues.

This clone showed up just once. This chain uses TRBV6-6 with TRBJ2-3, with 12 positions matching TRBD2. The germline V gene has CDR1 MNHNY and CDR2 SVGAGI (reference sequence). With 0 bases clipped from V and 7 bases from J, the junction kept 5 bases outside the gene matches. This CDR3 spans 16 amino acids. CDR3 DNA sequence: TGTGCCAGCAGTTACTCGGCTAGCGGGGGGGCCCATACGCAGTATTTT. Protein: CASSYSASGGAHTQYF.

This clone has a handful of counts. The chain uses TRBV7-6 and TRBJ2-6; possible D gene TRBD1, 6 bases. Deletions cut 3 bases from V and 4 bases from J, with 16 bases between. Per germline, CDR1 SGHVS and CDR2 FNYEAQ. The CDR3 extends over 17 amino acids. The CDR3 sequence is CASSFGTSLSGANVLTF. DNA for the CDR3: TGTGCCAGCAGCTTTGGGACATCACTATCCGGGGCCAACGTCCTGACTTTC.

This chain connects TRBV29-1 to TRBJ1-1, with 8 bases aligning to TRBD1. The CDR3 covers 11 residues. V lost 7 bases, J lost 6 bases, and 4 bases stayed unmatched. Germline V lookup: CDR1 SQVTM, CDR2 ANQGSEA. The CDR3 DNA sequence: TGCAGCGCACAGGGGGTCTCTGAAGCTTTCTTT. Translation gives CSAQGVSEAFF.